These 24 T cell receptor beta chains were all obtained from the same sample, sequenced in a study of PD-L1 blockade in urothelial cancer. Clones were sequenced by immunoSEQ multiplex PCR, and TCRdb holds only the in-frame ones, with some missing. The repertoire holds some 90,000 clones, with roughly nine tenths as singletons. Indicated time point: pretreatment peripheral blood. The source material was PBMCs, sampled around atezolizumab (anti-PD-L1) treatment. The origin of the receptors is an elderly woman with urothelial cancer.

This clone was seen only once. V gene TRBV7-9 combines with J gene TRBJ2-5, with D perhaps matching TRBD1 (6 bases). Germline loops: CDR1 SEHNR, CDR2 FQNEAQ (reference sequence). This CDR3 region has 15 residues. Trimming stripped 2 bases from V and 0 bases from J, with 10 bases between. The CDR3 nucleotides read TGTGCCAGCAGCTTAACAGGGTCCTACCAAGAGACCCAGTACTTC. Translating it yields CASSLTGSYQETQYF.

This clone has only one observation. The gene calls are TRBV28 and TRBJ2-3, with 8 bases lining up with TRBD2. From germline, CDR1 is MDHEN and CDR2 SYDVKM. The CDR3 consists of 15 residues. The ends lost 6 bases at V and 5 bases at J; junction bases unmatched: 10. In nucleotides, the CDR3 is TGTGCCAGCAGACAAGCGGGAGCCAAGAGAGATACGCAGTATTTT. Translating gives CASRQAGAKRDTQYF.

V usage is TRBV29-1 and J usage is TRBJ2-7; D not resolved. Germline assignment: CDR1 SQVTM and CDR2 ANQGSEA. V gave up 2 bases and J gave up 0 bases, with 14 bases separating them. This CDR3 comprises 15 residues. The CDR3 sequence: CSVESSEIGSYEQYF. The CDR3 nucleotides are TGCAGCGTTGAATCGTCGGAGATTGGCTCCTACGAGCAGTACTTC.

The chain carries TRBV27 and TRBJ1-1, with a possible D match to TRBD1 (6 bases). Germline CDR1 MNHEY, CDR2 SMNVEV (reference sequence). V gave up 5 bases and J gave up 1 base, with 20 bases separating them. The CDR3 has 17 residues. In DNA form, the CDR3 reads TGTGCCAGCAGTATTACAGGGATGTTAGGCCCGAACACTGAAGCTTTCTTT. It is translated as CASSITGMLGPNTEAFF.

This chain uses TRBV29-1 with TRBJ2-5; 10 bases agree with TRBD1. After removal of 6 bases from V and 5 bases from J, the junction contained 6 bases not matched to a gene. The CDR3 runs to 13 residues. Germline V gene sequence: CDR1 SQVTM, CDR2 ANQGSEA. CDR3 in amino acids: CSVPTTGGETQYF. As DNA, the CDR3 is TGCAGCGTCCCAACGACAGGGGGCGAGACCCAGTACTTC.

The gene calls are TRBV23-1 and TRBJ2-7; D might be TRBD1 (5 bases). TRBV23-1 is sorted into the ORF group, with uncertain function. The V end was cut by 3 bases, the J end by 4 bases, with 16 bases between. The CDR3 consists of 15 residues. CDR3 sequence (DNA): TGCGCCAGCAGTCAGCAGGGCAAAAGGTGGTACGAGCAGTACTTC. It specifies CASSQQGKRWYEQYF.

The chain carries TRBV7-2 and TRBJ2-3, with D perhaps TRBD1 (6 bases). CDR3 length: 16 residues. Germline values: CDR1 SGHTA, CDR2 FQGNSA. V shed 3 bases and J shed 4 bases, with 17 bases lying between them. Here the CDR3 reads CASSFRGGRGADTQYF. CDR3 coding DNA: TGTGCCAGCAGCTTTCGAGGGGGTAGGGGCGCAGATACGCAGTATTTT.

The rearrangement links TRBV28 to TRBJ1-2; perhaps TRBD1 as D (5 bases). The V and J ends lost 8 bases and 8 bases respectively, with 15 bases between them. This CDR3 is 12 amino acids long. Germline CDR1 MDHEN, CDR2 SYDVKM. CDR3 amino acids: CASGGGGFGYTF. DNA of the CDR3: TGTGCCAGCGGGGGGGGAGGGTTCGGCTACACCTTC.

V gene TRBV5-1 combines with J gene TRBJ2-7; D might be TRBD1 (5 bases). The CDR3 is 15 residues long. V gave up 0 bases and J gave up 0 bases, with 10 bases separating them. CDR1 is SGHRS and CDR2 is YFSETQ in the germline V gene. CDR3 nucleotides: TGCGCCAGCAGCTTGGACGACAGCCTCTCCTACGAGCAGTACTTC. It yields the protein CASSLDDSLSYEQYF.

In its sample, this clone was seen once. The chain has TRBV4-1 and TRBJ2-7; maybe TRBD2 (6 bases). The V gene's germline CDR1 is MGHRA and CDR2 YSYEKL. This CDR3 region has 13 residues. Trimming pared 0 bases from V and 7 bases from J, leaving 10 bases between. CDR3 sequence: CASSQDGAGEQYF. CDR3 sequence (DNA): TGCGCCAGCAGCCAAGATGGGGCGGGGGAGCAGTACTTC.

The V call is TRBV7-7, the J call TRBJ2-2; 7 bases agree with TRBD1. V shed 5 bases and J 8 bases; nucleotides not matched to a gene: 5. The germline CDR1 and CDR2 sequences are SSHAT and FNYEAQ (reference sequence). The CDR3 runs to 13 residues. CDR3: CASSIDREGELFF. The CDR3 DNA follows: TGTGCCAGCAGCATCGACAGGGAAGGGGAGCTGTTTTTT.

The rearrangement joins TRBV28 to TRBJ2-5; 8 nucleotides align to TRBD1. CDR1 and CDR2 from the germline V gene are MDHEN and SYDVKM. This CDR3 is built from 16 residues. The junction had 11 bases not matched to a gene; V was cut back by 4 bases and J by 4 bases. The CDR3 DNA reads TGTGCCAGCAGTTCCCGGACAGGGCGCGAGAGAGAGACCCAGTACTTC. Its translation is CASSSRTGRERETQYF.

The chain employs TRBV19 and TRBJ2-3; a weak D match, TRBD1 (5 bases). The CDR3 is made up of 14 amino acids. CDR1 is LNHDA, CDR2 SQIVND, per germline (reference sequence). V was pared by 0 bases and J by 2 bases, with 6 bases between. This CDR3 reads CASSIEDITDTQYF. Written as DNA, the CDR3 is TGTGCCAGTAGTATAGAGGACATCACAGATACGCAGTATTTT.

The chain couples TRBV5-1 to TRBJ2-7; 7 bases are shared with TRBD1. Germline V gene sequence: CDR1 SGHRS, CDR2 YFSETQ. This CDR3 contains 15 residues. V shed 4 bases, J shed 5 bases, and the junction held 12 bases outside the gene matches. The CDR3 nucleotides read TGCGCCAGCAGCCTCCGACCTGGGACAGCCAACGAGCAGTACTTC. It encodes CASSLRPGTANEQYF.

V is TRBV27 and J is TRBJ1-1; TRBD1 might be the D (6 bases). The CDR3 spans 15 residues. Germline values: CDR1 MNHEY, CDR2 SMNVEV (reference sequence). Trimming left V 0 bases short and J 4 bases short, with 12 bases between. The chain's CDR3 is CASSLSGGVPTEAFF. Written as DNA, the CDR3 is TGTGCCAGCAGTTTATCTGGGGGCGTCCCCACTGAAGCTTTCTTT.

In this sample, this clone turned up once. DNA of the CDR3: TGTGCCAGCAGCCGGGACAATAATCAGCCCCAGCATTTT. Translating gives CASSRDNNQPQHF. The chain links TRBV2 to TRBJ1-5; tentatively, D is TRBD1 (6 bases). Trimming removed 6 bases from V and 4 bases from J, with 10 bases in between. The CDR3 is 13 amino acids. CDR1 and CDR2 (germline): SNHLY, FYNNEI.

The CDR3 region has the DNA TGTGCCAGCAGTTTATCGGGAGGGACGGGCACTGAAGCTTTCTTT. This translates into CASSLSGGTGTEAFF. The chain carries TRBV27 and TRBJ1-1; maybe TRBD1 (5 bases). This CDR3 has 15 amino acids. Germline CDR1 is MNHEY and CDR2 is SMNVEV (reference sequence). Trimming left V 0 bases short and J 4 bases short, with 12 bases between.

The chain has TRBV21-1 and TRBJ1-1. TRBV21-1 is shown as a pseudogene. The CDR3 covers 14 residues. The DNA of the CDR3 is TGTGCCAGCAGGCGGGGACGCCTGAACACTGAAGCTTTCTTT. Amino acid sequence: CASRRGRLNTEAFF.

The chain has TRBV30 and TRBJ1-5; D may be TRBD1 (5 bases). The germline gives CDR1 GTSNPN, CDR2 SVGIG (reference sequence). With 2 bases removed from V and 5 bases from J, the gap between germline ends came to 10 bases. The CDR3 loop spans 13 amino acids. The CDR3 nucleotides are TGTGCCTGGAGTAGGGGATTGGATCAGCCCCAGCATTTT. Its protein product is CAWSRGLDQPQHF.

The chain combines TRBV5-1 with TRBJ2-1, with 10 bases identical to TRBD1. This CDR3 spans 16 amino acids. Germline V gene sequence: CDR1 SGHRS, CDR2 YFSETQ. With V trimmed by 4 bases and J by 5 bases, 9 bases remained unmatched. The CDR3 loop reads CASSGNRDRGNNEQFF. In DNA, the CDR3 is TGCGCCAGCAGCGGAAACCGGGACAGGGGAAACAATGAGCAGTTCTTC.

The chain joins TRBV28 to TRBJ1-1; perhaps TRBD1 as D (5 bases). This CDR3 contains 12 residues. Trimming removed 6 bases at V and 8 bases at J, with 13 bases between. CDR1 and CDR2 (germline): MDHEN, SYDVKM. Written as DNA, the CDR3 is TGTGCCAGCAGAGATTACCCAGGGGAAGCTTTCTTT. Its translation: CASRDYPGEAFF.

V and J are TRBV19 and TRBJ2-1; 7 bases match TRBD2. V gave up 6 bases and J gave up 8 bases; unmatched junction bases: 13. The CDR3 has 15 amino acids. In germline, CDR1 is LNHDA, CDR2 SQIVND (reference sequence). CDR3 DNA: TGTGCCAGTAGAGGTGGCGGGAGCCTTTCTTATGAGCAGTTCTTC. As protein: CASRGGGSLSYEQFF. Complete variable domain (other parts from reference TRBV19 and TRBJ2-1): DGGITQSPKYLFRKEGQNVTLSCEQNLNHDAMYWYRQDPGQGLRLIYYSQIVNDFQKGDIAEGYSVSREKKESFPLTVTSAQKNPTAFYLCASRGGGSLSYEQFFGPGTRLTVL.

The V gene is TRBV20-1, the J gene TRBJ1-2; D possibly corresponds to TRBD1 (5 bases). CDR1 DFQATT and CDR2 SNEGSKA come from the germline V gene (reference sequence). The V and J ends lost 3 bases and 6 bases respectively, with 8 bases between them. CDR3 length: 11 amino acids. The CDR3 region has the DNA TGCAGTGCTAGGGCGGGGGATGGCTACACCTTC. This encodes CSARAGDGYTF.

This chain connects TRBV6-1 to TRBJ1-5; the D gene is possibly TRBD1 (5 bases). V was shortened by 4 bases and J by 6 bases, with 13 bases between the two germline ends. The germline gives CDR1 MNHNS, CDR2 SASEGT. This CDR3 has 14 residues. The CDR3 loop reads CASSGVGGAQPQHF. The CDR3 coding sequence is TGTGCCAGCAGTGGGGTCGGAGGGGCTCAGCCCCAGCATTTT.